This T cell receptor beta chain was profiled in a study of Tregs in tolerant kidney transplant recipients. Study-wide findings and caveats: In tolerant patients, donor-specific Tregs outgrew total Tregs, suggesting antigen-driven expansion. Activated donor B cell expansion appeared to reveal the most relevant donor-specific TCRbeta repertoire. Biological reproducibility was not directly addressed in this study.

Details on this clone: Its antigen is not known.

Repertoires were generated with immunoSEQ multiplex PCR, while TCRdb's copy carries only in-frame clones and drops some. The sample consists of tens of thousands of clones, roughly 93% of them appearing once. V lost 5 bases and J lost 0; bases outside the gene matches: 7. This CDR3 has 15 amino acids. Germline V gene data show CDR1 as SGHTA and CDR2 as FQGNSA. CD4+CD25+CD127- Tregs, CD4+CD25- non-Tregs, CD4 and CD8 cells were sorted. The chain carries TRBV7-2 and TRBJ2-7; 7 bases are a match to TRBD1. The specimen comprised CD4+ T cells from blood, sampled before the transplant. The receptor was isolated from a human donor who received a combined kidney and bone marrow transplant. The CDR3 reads CASSLGTALSYEQYF. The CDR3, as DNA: TGTGCCAGCAGCCTAGGGACAGCTCTCTCCTACGAGCAGTACTTC.